The entry below gives a single T cell receptor (beta chain) sequence along with its context. Seattle cases were enrolled at active infection and followed longitudinally. The entry originates in a study of blood T cell repertoires in COVID-19. Per the study methods: Reference gene primers were amplified, and this amplification served to estimate nucleated cell counts. The table came from immunoSEQ multiplex PCR; TCRdb's copy has only in-frame clones and leaves some out. The V and J calls and clone size come from that table; D and trimming were worked out from the DNA. The sample shows roughly 120,000 clones, more than 80% of them seen only once. The CDR3 covers 13 residues. The V end was cut by 3 bases, the J end by 4 bases, with 10 bases between. Germline V CDR1 and CDR2: MNHEY, SMNVEV (reference sequence).

Sequences were obtained from peripheral blood. The rearrangement joins TRBV27 to TRBJ2-7; tentatively, D is TRBD2 (5 bases). The clonotype comes from a woman aged 80 or over with COVID-19, enrolled during active disease. The CDR3 DNA reads as TGTGCCAGCAGTTTCATGACGGGATACGAGCAGTACTTC. As protein: CASSFMTGYEQYF.